Below, one T cell receptor beta chain is given with its context. The antigen remains unidentified. Using immunoSEQ multiplex PCR, the repertoire was profiled, and TCRdb retains in-frame clones only, with some absent. The table has some 310,000 clones, more than 65% seen once. These data come from a study of cytotoxic CD8 clonotypes in ibrutinib-treated CLL. Across the study: Responses: some 25 partial, 2 complete; after median roughly 68 months, around 14 stayed remitted, 12 progressed. Sequencing produced an average of around 260,000 productive templates and under 95,000 productive rearrangements per sample. Broader study findings: Ibrutinib response saw clonality rise, and progression saw it return toward baseline. The public clonotypes identified were infrequent and showed contraction or stability on treatment.

V was clipped by 9 bases and J by 2 bases, with 22 bases between them. Germline V lookup: CDR1 SGHTA, CDR2 FQGNSA. The CDR3 consists of 16 residues. This chain links TRBV7-2 with TRBJ1-2; D is unresolved. This sequence was found in a human donor with chronic lymphocytic leukemia. Material: PBMCs, obtained before ibrutinib treatment. In DNA form, the CDR3 reads TGTGCCAGACCGCTGGTAAGATCGGGCGGCAACTATGGCTACACCTTC. Its translation is CARPLVRSGGNYGYTF.